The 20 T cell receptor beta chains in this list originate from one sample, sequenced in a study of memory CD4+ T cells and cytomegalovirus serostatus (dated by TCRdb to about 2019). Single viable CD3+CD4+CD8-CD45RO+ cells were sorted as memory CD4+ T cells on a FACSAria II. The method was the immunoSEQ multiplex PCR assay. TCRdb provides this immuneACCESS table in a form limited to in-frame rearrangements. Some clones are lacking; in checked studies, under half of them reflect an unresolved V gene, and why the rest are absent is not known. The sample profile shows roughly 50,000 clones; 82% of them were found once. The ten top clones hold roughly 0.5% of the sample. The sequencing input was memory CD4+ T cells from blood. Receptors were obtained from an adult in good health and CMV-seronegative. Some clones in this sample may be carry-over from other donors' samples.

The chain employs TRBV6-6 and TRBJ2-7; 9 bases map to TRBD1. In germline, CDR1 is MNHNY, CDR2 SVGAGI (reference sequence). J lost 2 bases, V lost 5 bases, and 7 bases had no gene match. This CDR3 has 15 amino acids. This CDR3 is CASSVSGTGTYEQYF. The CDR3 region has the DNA TGTGCCAGCAGTGTTTCCGGGACAGGGACCTACGAGCAGTACTTC.

The CDR3 protein is CASRFFAYEQYF. In DNA form, the CDR3 reads TGTGCCAGCAGGTTTTTTGCCTACGAGCAGTACTTC. The chain carries TRBV2 and TRBJ2-7; D unresolved. CDR1 SNHLY and CDR2 FYNNEI come from the germline V gene. V was shortened by 6 bases and J by 2 bases, with 8 bases between the two germline ends. CDR3 length equals 12 residues.

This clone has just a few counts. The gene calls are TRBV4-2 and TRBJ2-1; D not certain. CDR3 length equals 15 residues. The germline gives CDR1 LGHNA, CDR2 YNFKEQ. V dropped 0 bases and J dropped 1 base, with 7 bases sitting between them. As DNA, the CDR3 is TGTGCCAGCAGCCAAGACTTGGGGTCCTACAATGAGCAGTTCTTC. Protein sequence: CASSQDLGSYNEQFF.

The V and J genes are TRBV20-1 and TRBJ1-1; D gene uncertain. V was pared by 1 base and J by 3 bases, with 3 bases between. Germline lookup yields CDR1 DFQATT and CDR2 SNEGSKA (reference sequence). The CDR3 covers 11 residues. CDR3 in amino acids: CSARGYTEAFF. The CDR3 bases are TGCAGTGCTAGAGGGTACACTGAAGCTTTCTTT.

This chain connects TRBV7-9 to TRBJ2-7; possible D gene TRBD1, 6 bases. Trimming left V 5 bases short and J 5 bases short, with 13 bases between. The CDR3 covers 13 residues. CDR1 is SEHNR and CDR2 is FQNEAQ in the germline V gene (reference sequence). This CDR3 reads CASSRQAGDEQYF. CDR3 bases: TGTGCCAGCAGCCGGCAGGCAGGGGACGAGCAGTACTTC. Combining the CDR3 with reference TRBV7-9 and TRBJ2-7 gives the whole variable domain DTGVSQNPRHKITKRGQNVTFRCDPISEHNRLYWYRQTLGQGPEFLTYFQNEAQLEKSRLLSDRFSAERPKGSFSTLEIQRTEQGDSAMYLCASSRQAGDEQYFGPGTRLTVT.

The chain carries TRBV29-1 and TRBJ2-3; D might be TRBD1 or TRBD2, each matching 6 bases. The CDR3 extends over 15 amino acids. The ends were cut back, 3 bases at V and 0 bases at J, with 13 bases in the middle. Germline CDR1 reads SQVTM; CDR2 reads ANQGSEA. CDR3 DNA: TGCAGCGTTGACAGGGGACTTTCTAGCACAGATACGCAGTATTTT. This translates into CSVDRGLSSTDTQYF.

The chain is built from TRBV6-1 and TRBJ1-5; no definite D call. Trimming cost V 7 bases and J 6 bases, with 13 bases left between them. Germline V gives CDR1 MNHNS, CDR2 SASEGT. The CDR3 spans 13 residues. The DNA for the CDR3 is TGTGCCAGCACATCAGTGCGGGGTCAGCCCCAGCATTTT. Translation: CASTSVRGQPQHF.

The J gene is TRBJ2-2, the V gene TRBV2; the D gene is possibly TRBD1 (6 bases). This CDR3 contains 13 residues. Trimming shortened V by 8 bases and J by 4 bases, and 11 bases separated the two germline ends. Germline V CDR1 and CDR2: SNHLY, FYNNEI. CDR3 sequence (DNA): TGTGCCAGCGCAGGGGAGCGCACCGGGGAGCTGTTTTTT. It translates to CASAGERTGELFF.

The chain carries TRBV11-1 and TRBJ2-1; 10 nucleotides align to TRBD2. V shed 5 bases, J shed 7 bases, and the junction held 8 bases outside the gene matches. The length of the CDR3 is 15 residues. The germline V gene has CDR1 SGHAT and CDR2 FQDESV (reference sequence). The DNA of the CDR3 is TGTGCCAGCAGCCTTCAGCGGACTAGCGGAAATGAGCAGTTCTTC. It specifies CASSLQRTSGNEQFF.

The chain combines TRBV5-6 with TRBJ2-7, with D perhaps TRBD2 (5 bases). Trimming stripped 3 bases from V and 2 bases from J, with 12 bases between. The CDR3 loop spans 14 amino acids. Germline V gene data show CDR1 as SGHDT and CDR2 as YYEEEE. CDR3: CASSWVGNAYEQYF. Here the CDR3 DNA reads TGTGCCAGCAGCTGGGTCGGGAACGCCTACGAGCAGTACTTC.

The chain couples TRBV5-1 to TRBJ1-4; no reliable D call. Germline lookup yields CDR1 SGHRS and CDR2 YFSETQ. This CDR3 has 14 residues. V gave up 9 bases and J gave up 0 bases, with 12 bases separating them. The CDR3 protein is CATRLDSTNEKLFF. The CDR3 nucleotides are TGCGCCACCCGTCTCGACTCAACTAATGAAAAACTGTTTTTT.

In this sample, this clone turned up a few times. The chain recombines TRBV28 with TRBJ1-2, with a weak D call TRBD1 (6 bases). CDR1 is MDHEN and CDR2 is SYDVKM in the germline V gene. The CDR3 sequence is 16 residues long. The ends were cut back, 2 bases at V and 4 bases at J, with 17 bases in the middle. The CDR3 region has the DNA TGTGCCAGCAGTTTACCCTTAATGGACAGTTCCTATGGCTACACCTTC. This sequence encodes CASSLPLMDSSYGYTF.

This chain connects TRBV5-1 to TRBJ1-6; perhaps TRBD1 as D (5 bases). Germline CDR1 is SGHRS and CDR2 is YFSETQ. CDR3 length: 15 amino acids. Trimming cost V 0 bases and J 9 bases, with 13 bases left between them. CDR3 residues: CASSLVSGRGSPLHF. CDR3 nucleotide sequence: TGCGCCAGCAGCTTGGTCTCAGGGAGGGGTTCACCCCTCCACTTT.

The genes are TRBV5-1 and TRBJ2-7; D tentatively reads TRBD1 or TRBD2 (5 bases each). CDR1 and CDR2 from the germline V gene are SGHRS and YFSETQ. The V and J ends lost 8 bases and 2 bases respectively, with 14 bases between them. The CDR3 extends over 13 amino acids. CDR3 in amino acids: CARPGRGAYEQYF. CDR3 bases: TGCGCCAGGCCGGGACGGGGAGCCTACGAGCAGTACTTC.

CDR3 coding DNA: TGTGCCAGCGGCATCGCACAGGGGGAAAAACTGTTTTTT. This sequence encodes CASGIAQGEKLFF. V gene TRBV28 combines with J gene TRBJ1-4; 7 bases agree with TRBD1. This CDR3 is built from 13 residues. Germline values: CDR1 MDHEN, CDR2 SYDVKM. V gave up 8 bases and J gave up 8 bases; unmatched junction bases: 8.

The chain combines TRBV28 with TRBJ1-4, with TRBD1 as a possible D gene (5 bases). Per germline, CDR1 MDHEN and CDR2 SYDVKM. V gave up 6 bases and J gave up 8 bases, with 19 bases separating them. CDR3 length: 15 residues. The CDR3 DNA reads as TGTGCCAGCAGCAACCCGGGTCAGGGAGGAGAAAAACTGTTTTTT. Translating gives CASSNPGQGGEKLFF.

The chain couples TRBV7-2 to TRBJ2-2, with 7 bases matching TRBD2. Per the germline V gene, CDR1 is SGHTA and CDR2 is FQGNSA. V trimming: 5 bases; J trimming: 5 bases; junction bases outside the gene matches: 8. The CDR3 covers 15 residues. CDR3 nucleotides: TGTGCCAGCAGCCTCTGGGAGGGGCCGACCGGGGAGCTGTTTTTT. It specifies CASSLWEGPTGELFF.

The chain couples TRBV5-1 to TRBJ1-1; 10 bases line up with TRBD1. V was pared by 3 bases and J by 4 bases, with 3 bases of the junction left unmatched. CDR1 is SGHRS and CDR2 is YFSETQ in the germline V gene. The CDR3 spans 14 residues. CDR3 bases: TGCGCCAGCAGCTCCGGGACAGGGGCCACTGAAGCTTTCTTT. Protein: CASSSGTGATEAFF.

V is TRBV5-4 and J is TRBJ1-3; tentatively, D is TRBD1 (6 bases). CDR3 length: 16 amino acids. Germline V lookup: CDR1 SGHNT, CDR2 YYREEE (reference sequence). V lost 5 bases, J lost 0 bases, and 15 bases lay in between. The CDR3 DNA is TGTGCCAGCAGTTCCGGGACACCCGGCTCTGGAAACACCATATATTTT. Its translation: CASSSGTPGSGNTIYF.

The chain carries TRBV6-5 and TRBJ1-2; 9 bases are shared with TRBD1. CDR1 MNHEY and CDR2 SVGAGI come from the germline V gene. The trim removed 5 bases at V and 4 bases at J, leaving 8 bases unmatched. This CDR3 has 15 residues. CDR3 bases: TGTGCCAGCAGTCGTGGACAGGGGTACGGCTATGGCTACACCTTC. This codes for CASSRGQGYGYGYTF.